This T cell receptor (beta chain) appears in the sequencing data of a study of blood T cell repertoires in COVID-19. In the study overall: Sources were T cells, B-cell-depleted T cells, or PBMCs; the material itself was cDNA or gDNA.

Trimming stripped 7 bases from V and 0 bases from J, with 10 bases between. Germline V lookup: CDR1 SNHLY, CDR2 FYNNEI. The CDR3 is 14 residues long. Cohort allocation depended upon clinical history that participants reported. Source study methods: How many nucleated cells were present was estimated from reference gene primer amplification. Using immunoSEQ multiplex PCR, the repertoire was profiled, and TCRdb retains in-frame clones only, with some absent. V, J and clone size are those of that table, while D and trimming were read from the DNA. The sample records approximately 490,000 clones, around nine tenths being singletons.

The clonotype was recovered from an older woman who had recovered from COVID-19. Sample: PBMCs or T cells enriched from blood (not recorded which). The chain is built from TRBV2 and TRBJ1-3; TRBD1 might be the D (5 bases). Written as DNA, the CDR3 is TGTGCCAGCAAGGACACCAACTCTGGAAACACCATATATTTT. Its protein product is CASKDTNSGNTIYF.